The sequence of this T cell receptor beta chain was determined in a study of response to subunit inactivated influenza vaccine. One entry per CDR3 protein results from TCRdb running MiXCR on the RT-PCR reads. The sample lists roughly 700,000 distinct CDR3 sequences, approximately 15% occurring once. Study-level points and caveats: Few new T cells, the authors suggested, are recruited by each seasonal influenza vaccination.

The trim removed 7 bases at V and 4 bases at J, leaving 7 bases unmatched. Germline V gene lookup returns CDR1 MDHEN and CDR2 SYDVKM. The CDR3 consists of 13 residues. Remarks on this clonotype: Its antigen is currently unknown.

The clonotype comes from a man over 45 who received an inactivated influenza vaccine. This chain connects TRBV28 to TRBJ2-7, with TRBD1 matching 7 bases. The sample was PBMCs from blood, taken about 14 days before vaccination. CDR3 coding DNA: TGTGCCAGCACAGGGGGATATCTGTACGAGCAGTACTTC. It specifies CASTGGYLYEQYF.